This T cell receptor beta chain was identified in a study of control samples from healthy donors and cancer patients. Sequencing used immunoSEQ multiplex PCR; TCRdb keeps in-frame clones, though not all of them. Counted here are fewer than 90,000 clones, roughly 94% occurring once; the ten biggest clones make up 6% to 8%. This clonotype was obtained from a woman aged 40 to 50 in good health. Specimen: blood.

As DNA, the CDR3 is TGTGCCAGCAGCCAATCGGATCGGGCTGGCAATGAGCAGTTCTTC. Amino acids: CASSQSDRAGNEQFF. This chain joins TRBV3-1 (or the pseudogene TRBV3-2) and TRBJ2-1; unclear D gene. Trimming removed 2 bases at V and 6 bases at J, with 14 bases between. This CDR3 is built from 15 residues. The germline V gene has CDR1 LGHDT and CDR2 YNNKEL (reference sequence).